Listed here are 20 T cell receptor beta chains from one sample, sequenced in a study of T-cell reconstitution after alpha-beta-depleted transplantation in children. Unique molecular identifiers featured in how the TCRbeta library was prepared. TCRdb reanalysed the PCR reads using MiXCR and keeps one entry per CDR3 protein. The table records 250,000 to 350,000 distinct CDR3 sequences, almost 10% of them present only once. Sequencing used PBMCs from the stem cell graft donor, obtained from the stem cell graft. These receptors all come from a human donor who donated a stem cell graft to a child with SCID.

This clonotype was seen a handful of times. This sequence joins TRBV20-1 and TRBJ1-5; D ambiguous. The CDR3 consists of 15 residues. Trimming took off 3 bases at V and 7 bases at J, with 19 bases between the two ends. Germline CDR1 is DFQATT and CDR2 is SNEGSKA (reference sequence). For the CDR3, the DNA is TGCAGTGCTAGCCCCTCGGGTGGGGTCGGGCAGCCCCAGCATTTT. It specifies CSASPSGGVGQPQHF.

The rearrangement joins TRBV7-3 to TRBJ2-3; TRBD1 agrees at 8 bases. The CDR3 length is 18 residues. The germline V gene has CDR1 SGHTA and CDR2 FQGTGA. Unmatched junction bases numbered 9, after V lost 0 bases and J lost 1 base. In DNA, the CDR3 is TGTGCCAGCAGCTTAACGTTAGCGGCAGGGGGCGGCACAGATACGCAGTATTTT. Its translation: CASSLTLAAGGGTDTQYF.

This clonotype was seen more than once but under ten times. The J gene is TRBJ2-1, the V gene TRBV12-3 or TRBV12-4; D is unresolved. This CDR3 has 15 amino acids. With 1 base removed from V and 1 base from J, the gap between germline ends came to 8 bases. CDR3 residues: CASSLVGVSYNEQFF. For the CDR3, the DNA is TGTGCCAGCAGTTTAGTTGGGGTATCCTACAATGAGCAGTTCTTC.

The sample holds many counts of this clonotype. This rearrangement joins TRBV15 to TRBJ2-2, with D perhaps matching TRBD2 (5 bases). CDR3 length: 18 amino acids. Deletions cut 5 bases from V and 2 bases from J, with 21 bases between. Looked up from germline, CDR1 is LNHNV and CDR2 is YYDKDF (reference sequence). In nucleotides, the CDR3 is TGTGCCACCAGCCTCGATCATATCTGGACTGGAAACACCGGGGAGCTGTTTTTT. Protein product: CATSLDHIWTGNTGELFF.

The chain joins TRBV10-3 to TRBJ2-5; unclear D gene. Germline CDR1 is ENHRY and CDR2 is SYGVKD. The CDR3 has 13 residues. V was pared by 2 bases and J by 3 bases, with 7 bases between. The CDR3 bases are TGTGCCATCAGTGAGGGCACAAAAGAGACCCAGTACTTC. This translates into CAISEGTKETQYF.

This clonotype was observed many times. The chain employs TRBV12-3 or TRBV12-4 and TRBJ2-2, with D hard to call. V shed 3 bases and J shed 7 bases, with 3 bases lying between them. This CDR3 comprises 11 residues. The CDR3 is CASSFYGELFF. For the CDR3, the DNA is TGTGCCAGCAGTTTTTACGGGGAGCTGTTTTTT.

This clonotype was detected ten times or more. The chain uses TRBV20-1 and TRBJ1-2; tentative D call: TRBD1 (5 bases). CDR3 length: 12 amino acids. Trimming pared 7 bases from V and 1 base from J, leaving 10 bases between. The V gene's germline CDR1 is DFQATT and CDR2 SNEGSKA (reference sequence). In DNA form, the CDR3 reads TGCAGTGTATCAGGGAGTAACTATGGCTACACCTTC. Translating it yields CSVSGSNYGYTF.

Only a few counts were recorded for this clonotype. This chain joins TRBV20-1 and TRBJ2-3; tentative D call: TRBD1 (5 bases). The CDR3 totals 14 residues. CDR1 and CDR2 (germline): DFQATT, SNEGSKA (reference sequence). Between the trimmed V and J ends, which lost 3 bases and 3 bases, there was a span of 13 bases. This CDR3 is CSASFGRETDTQYF. For the CDR3, the DNA is TGCAGTGCTAGTTTTGGCAGGGAAACAGATACGCAGTATTTT.

In this sample, this clonotype turned up many times. In nucleotides, the CDR3 is TGCAGCGCCGCCGGACTAGCGGGGGGGGCGCCCTACGAGCAGTACTTC. This encodes CSAAGLAGGAPYEQYF. The chain has TRBV29-1 and TRBJ2-7, with TRBD2 matching over 15 bases. Per the germline V gene, CDR1 is SQVTM and CDR2 is ANQGSEA. The CDR3 totals 16 residues. Trimming cost V 7 bases and J 2 bases; bases outside gene matches: 9.

The chain carries TRBV12-3 or TRBV12-4 and TRBJ2-7; 7 nucleotides align to TRBD1. J gave up 7 bases and V 7 bases, and 7 bases lay outside the gene matches. The CDR3 consists of 12 residues. This CDR3 is CASNHRGQEQYF. Here the CDR3 DNA reads TGTGCCAGCAACCACAGGGGCCAAGAGCAGTACTTC.

This clonotype was seen a few times. CDR3 residues: CSVADGTDTQYF. For the CDR3, the DNA is TGCAGCGTAGCAGACGGCACAGATACGCAGTATTTT. This sequence joins TRBV29-1 and TRBJ2-3; no definite D call. The CDR3 extends over 12 amino acids. Trimming stripped 6 bases from V and 1 base from J, with 8 bases between. Germline assignment: CDR1 SQVTM and CDR2 ANQGSEA.

This clonotype was counted many times. This chain connects TRBV12-3 or TRBV12-4 to TRBJ1-1; 7 bases match TRBD1. This CDR3 region has 13 residues. V dropped 3 bases and J dropped 5; count of bases not matched to a gene: 3. The CDR3 coding sequence is TGTGCCAGCAGTTTCCGACAGGGAACTGAAGCTTTCTTT. Residues: CASSFRQGTEAFF.

This chain links TRBV6-2 or TRBV6-3 with TRBJ2-7; D may be TRBD2 (6 bases). The CDR3 is made up of 15 amino acids. In germline, CDR1 is MNHEY, CDR2 SVGEGT. V was cut by 6 bases and J by 2 bases, with 17 bases left in between. The DNA for the CDR3 is TGTGCCAGCAGAAATGCCGGGACTGTCACCTACGAGCAGTACTTC. Amino acids: CASRNAGTVTYEQYF.

This clonotype was counted ten times or more. This chain links TRBV25-1 with TRBJ2-2; 9 bases match TRBD1. V trimming: 10 bases; J trimming: 5 bases; junction bases outside the gene matches: 5. The CDR3 has 13 amino acids. Germline V gene lookup returns CDR1 MGHDK and CDR2 SYGVNS. The CDR3 DNA reads as TGTGCCACGGGACAGGGATGGACCGGGGAGCTGTTTTTT. It yields the protein CATGQGWTGELFF.

The V and J genes are TRBV10-3 and TRBJ2-3, with D unresolved. The CDR3 contains 13 residues. Germline V gene sequence: CDR1 ENHRY, CDR2 SYGVKD. Trimming stripped 8 bases from V and 0 bases from J, with 9 bases between. CDR3 DNA: TGTGCCATCCTTACGGCTAGCACAGATACGCAGTATTTT. It translates to CAILTASTDTQYF.

There are a few counts of this clonotype. J is TRBJ2-5 and V is TRBV12-3 or TRBV12-4; 10 nucleotides line up with TRBD1. The CDR3 is made up of 14 amino acids. The junction had 5 bases not matched to a gene; V was cut back by 6 bases and J by 4 bases. DNA of the CDR3: TGTGCCAGCAGCCGACAGGGGGCGGGAGAGACCCAGTACTTC. Translated: CASSRQGAGETQYF.

This clonotype was found a few times. A much bigger clone sits one base away, suggesting this may be a read error. The chain combines TRBV5-1 with TRBJ2-7; D gene ambiguous. The CDR3 spans 14 residues. Germline values: CDR1 SGHRS, CDR2 YFSETQ. The V and J ends lost 0 bases and 4 bases respectively, with 11 bases between them. DNA for the CDR3: TGCGCCAGCAGCTTGGAAGAGGTGGGATACGAGCAGTACTTC. Its translation is CASSLEEVGYEQYF. Filled out from reference TRBV5-1 and TRBJ2-7, the complete variable domain reads KAGVTQTPRYLIKTRGQQVTLSCSPISGHRSVSWYQQTPGQGLQFLFEYFSETQRNKGNFPGRFSGRQFSNSRSEMNVSTLELGDSALYLCASSLEEVGYEQYFGPGTRLTVT.

In its sample, this clonotype was seen a few times. The gene calls are TRBV12-3 or TRBV12-4 and TRBJ1-4; D call uncertain. Trimming pared 5 bases from V and 5 bases from J, leaving 12 bases between. This CDR3 is 14 amino acids long. The CDR3: CASSPTVKNEKLFF. CDR3 in DNA: TGTGCCAGCAGTCCCACAGTGAAGAATGAAAAACTGTTTTTT.

This clonotype was seen a few times. V gene TRBV7-9 combines with J gene TRBJ2-3; perhaps TRBD2 as D (6 bases). V lost 1 base and J lost 1, with 12 bases in between. Germline-derived CDR1 and CDR2 are SEHNR and FQNEAQ (reference sequence). CDR3 size: 16 residues. CDR3 sequence (DNA): TGTGCCAGCAGCTTAGGTGGAGCGGGCGGCACAGATACGCAGTATTTT. It specifies CASSLGGAGGTDTQYF.

There are many counts of this clonotype. The chain links TRBV12-3 or TRBV12-4 to TRBJ1-5; 9 bases align to TRBD1. The CDR3 runs 16 residues. Trimming at V came to 7 bases and at J to 5 bases, leaving 12 bases not matched to a gene. The CDR3 DNA follows: TGTGCCAGCATTGGTGGGTTCCGGGACAGGGATCAGCCCCAGCATTTT. Its translation is CASIGGFRDRDQPQHF.